The 27 T cell receptor beta chains reported below all come from one sample, sequenced in a study of T cell responses to AZD1222 COVID-19 vaccine. Data came from immunoSEQ multiplex PCR; TCRdb stores just in-frame clones and leaves some out. The profile covers some 190,000 clones, with approximately 90% appearing a single time and 6% to 8% taken by the ten largest. The sequencing here drew on peripheral blood, taken on day 0 of AZD1222 vaccination. The receptors shown here come from an adult in good health.

This chain links TRBV6-5 with TRBJ2-5; a possible D gene is TRBD2 (5 bases). Trimming took off 8 bases at V and 5 bases at J, with 15 bases between the two ends. The CDR3 runs to 13 residues. Germline V gene lookup returns CDR1 MNHEY and CDR2 SVGAGI. The CDR3 nucleotides read TGTGCCAGCGGGCGGGCCCAGTTGGAGACCCAGTACTTC. Residues: CASGRAQLETQYF.

V gene TRBV18 combines with J gene TRBJ2-3; D gene unclear. V was clipped by 3 bases and J by 2 bases, with 12 bases between them. This CDR3 is 15 amino acids long. Germline CDR1 KGHSH, CDR2 LQKENI. The CDR3: CASSPPARPTDTQYF. As DNA, the CDR3 is TGTGCCAGCTCACCCCCCGCCAGACCCACAGATACGCAGTATTTT.

The chain employs TRBV30 and TRBJ1-4, with D unresolved. Trimming took 3 bases from V and 8 from J, leaving 7 bases between them. The germline V gene has CDR1 GTSNPN and CDR2 SVGIG (reference sequence). This CDR3 is built from 11 residues. The CDR3 DNA reads as TGTGCCTGGAGCTCGGGGGAAAAACTGTTTTTT. This encodes CAWSSGEKLFF.

The V call is TRBV7-9, the J call TRBJ1-4; D gene ambiguous. Germline assignment: CDR1 SEHNR and CDR2 FQNEAQ (reference sequence). The CDR3 is 10 residues long. Trimming pared 8 bases from V and 8 bases from J, leaving 6 bases between. CDR3 DNA: TGTGCCAGCGGAGCCGAAAAACTGTTTTTT. This encodes CASGAEKLFF.

The gene calls are TRBV5-6 and TRBJ1-4; D is ambiguous. The germline gives CDR1 SGHDT, CDR2 YYEEEE. The CDR3 is made up of 14 amino acids. Trimming shortened V by 4 bases and J by 7 bases, and 14 bases separated the two germline ends. CDR3: CASSLTELPEKLFF. DNA for the CDR3: TGTGCCAGCAGCCTTACGGAGCTTCCTGAAAAACTGTTTTTT.

The V and J genes are TRBV7-2 and TRBJ2-3, with 8 bases fitting TRBD2. The CDR3 loop spans 15 amino acids. V was clipped by 2 bases and J by 1 base; unmatched bases: 2. The germline gives CDR1 SGHTA, CDR2 FQGNSA. The CDR3 protein is CASSLYSGGTDTQYF. The CDR3 bases are TGTGCCAGCAGCTTATATAGCGGGGGCACAGATACGCAGTATTTT.

V usage is TRBV5-4 and J usage is TRBJ1-6; a possible D gene is TRBD1 (6 bases). Germline V CDR1 and CDR2: SGHNT, YYREEE (reference sequence). Trimming shortened V by 2 bases and J by 8 bases, and 14 bases separated the two germline ends. This CDR3 is 15 amino acids long. The CDR3 nucleotides read TGTGCCAGCAGCTTCGAGACAGGCCCACATTCACCCCTCCACTTT. Encoded protein: CASSFETGPHSPLHF.

The rearrangement links TRBV4-2 to TRBJ2-2; possibly TRBD2 for D (6 bases). The germline V gene encodes CDR1 LGHNA and CDR2 YNFKEQ. Trimming removed 1 base from V and 5 bases from J, with 11 bases in between. This CDR3 has 15 amino acids. Written as DNA, the CDR3 is TGTGCCAGCAGCCAAGTGATAGCGGAGACCGGGGAGCTGTTTTTT. Protein: CASSQVIAETGELFF.

V usage is TRBV4-1 and J usage is TRBJ2-1; D may be TRBD1 (5 bases). The CDR3 has 17 residues. Germline V gene lookup returns CDR1 MGHRA and CDR2 YSYEKL. Trimming pared 0 bases from V and 3 bases from J, leaving 15 bases between. The CDR3 DNA reads as TGCGCCAGCAGCCAAGATATCGTGGCAGGGATCTACAATGAGCAGTTCTTC. It yields the protein CASSQDIVAGIYNEQFF.

V usage is TRBV28 and J usage is TRBJ1-3; D is undetermined. The CDR3 is made up of 13 amino acids. The V end lost 2 bases, the J end lost 0 bases, and 2 bases lay between the germline ends. Germline CDR1 reads MDHEN; CDR2 reads SYDVKM. The CDR3 protein is CASSLSSGNTIYF. CDR3 coding DNA: TGTGCCAGCAGTTTAAGCTCTGGAAACACCATATATTTT.

The CDR3 region has the DNA TGTGCCAGCAGTTTATCGGCGGGGGGGCTTGATGAAAAACTGTTTTTT. This gives the protein CASSLSAGGLDEKLFF. The chain carries TRBV28 and TRBJ1-4; D may be TRBD1 (6 bases). Germline CDR1 is MDHEN and CDR2 is SYDVKM. This CDR3 has 16 amino acids. V was trimmed by 1 base and J by 6 bases, leaving 15 bases between them. The complete variable domain, with remaining parts taken from reference TRBV28 and TRBJ1-4, reads DVKVTQSSRYLVKRTGEKVFLECVQDMDHENMFWYRQDPGLGLRLIYFSYDVKMKEKGDIPEGYSVSREKKERFSLILESASTNQTSMYLCASSLSAGGLDEKLFFGSGTQLSVL.

The CDR3 sequence: CASSEGLASTDTQYF. CDR3 DNA: TGTGCCAGCAGTGAGGGGCTAGCTAGCACAGATACGCAGTATTTT. The chain links TRBV2 to TRBJ2-3, with D possibly called TRBD1 or TRBD2 (5 bases each). Trimming left V 3 bases short and J 0 bases short, with 10 bases between. The CDR3 runs to 15 residues. From germline, CDR1 is SNHLY and CDR2 FYNNEI. The full variable domain, its missing parts supplied by reference TRBV2 and TRBJ2-3, is EPEVTQTPSHQVTQMGQEVILRCVPISNHLYFYWYRQILGQKVEFLVSFYNNEISEKSEIFDDQFSVERPDGSNFTLKIRSTKLEDSAMYFCASSEGLASTDTQYFGPGTRLTVL.

This clone was observed once. V and J are TRBV3-1 (or the pseudogene TRBV3-2) and TRBJ2-2; the D gene could be TRBD1 or TRBD2 (5 bases each). The V end lost 5 bases, the J end lost 8 bases, and 12 bases lay between the germline ends. The CDR3 consists of 13 residues. CDR1 LGHDT and CDR2 YNNKEL come from the germline V gene (reference sequence). CDR3 nucleotide sequence: TGTGCCAGCAGCGCAGGGAGTAGGGGGGAGCTGTTTTTT. Amino acid sequence: CASSAGSRGELFF.

This chain joins TRBV7-5 and TRBJ2-7; the DNA was not compared with TRBD1, the D call given in the table. TRBV7-5 is listed as a pseudogene. This CDR3 spans 16 amino acids. Here the CDR3 reads CARSSDRDRINYEQYF. The CDR3 coding sequence is TGTGCCAGAAGCTCGGACCGGGACAGAATAAATTACGAGCAGTACTTC.

This sequence joins TRBV3-1 (or the pseudogene TRBV3-2) and TRBJ2-6, with no clear D. Germline CDR1 and CDR2: LGHDT and YNNKEL (reference sequence). This CDR3 has 14 amino acids. V was trimmed by 2 bases and J by 2 bases, leaving 4 bases between them. The CDR3: CASSQTAGANVLTF. CDR3 DNA sequence: TGTGCCAGCAGCCAAACGGCTGGGGCCAACGTCCTGACTTTC.

V gene TRBV21-1 combines with J gene TRBJ1-2; the table's TRBD1 call for D was not verified on the DNA. TRBV21-1 is a pseudogene locus. The CDR3 consists of 16 residues. CDR3 region: CASSKPGQDRGYGYTF. The DNA for the CDR3 is TGTGCCAGCAGCAAACCGGGACAGGACCGGGGCTATGGCTACACCTTC.

CDR3: CASSVDEGTSTEAFF. The CDR3 nucleotides read TGTGCCAGCAGCGTAGATGAGGGGACGAGCACTGAAGCTTTCTTT. The gene calls are TRBV9 and TRBJ1-1; maybe TRBD1 (5 bases). The V gene's germline CDR1 is SGDLS and CDR2 YYNGEE. This CDR3 is 15 amino acids long. Trimming removed 0 bases from V and 4 bases from J, with 13 bases in between. Based on the CDR3 plus reference TRBV9 and TRBJ1-1, the full variable domain is DSGVTQTPKHLITATGQRVTLRCSPRSGDLSVYWYQQSLDQGLQFLIQYYNGEERAKGNILERFSAQQFPDLHSELNLSSLELGDSALYFCASSVDEGTSTEAFFGQGTRLTVV.

The chain links TRBV4-1 to TRBJ1-2, with a possible D match to TRBD1 (6 bases). Deletions cut 8 bases from V and 8 bases from J, with 12 bases between. This CDR3 has 11 amino acids. CDR1 and CDR2 from the germline V gene are MGHRA and YSYEKL. CDR3 in DNA: TGCGCCAGCGGCCGGGACATGGGCTACACCTTC. Residues: CASGRDMGYTF.

The chain is built from TRBV5-1 and TRBJ1-1, with TRBD1 identical over 8 bases. J was trimmed by 5 bases and V by 0 bases; bases with no gene match: 9. The CDR3 has 16 residues. Looked up from germline, CDR1 is SGHRS and CDR2 is YFSETQ. CDR3 in DNA: TGCGCCAGCAGCTTGGGTGCAGGGGGCGTTTTTACTGAAGCTTTCTTT. This codes for CASSLGAGGVFTEAFF.

The chain uses TRBV5-6 and TRBJ2-1; D is unresolved. V lost 0 bases and J 6 bases, leaving 7 bases between the germline ends. CDR1 SGHDT and CDR2 YYEEEE come from the germline V gene. There are 13 residues in the CDR3. The CDR3 coding sequence is TGTGCCAGCAGCTTGGTCGCTGGCAATGAGCAGTTCTTC. It translates to CASSLVAGNEQFF.

V gene TRBV18 combines with J gene TRBJ1-1, with D possibly being TRBD1 (5 bases). The CDR3 sequence is 15 residues long. Trimming left V 6 bases short and J 0 bases short, with 14 bases between. From germline, CDR1 is KGHSH and CDR2 LQKENI. The CDR3 DNA reads as TGTGCCAGCTCCCGAAACTCAGGGATGAACACTGAAGCTTTCTTT. Encoded protein: CASSRNSGMNTEAFF.

The chain is built from TRBV7-3 and TRBJ1-1; D is unresolved. V lost 6 bases and J 4 bases, leaving 12 bases between the germline ends. Germline V gives CDR1 SGHTA, CDR2 FQGTGA. This CDR3 comprises 13 residues. CDR3 coding DNA: TGTGCCAGCAGTCCATCTTCGGGCACTGAAGCTTTCTTT. This encodes CASSPSSGTEAFF.

The genes are TRBV12-3 or TRBV12-4 and TRBJ1-2; D not certain. V gave up 4 bases and J gave up 6 bases, with 9 bases separating them. There are 12 residues in the CDR3. The CDR3 here is CASSSGFNGYTF. The CDR3 DNA reads as TGTGCCAGCAGTTCGGGGTTTAATGGCTACACCTTC.

In the case of this clone: Other DNA sequences in this specimen translate into the identical CDR3. The V and J genes are TRBV5-1 and TRBJ1-3, with TRBD1 identical over 7 bases. V lost 3 bases and J lost 4; bases outside the gene matches: 4. The CDR3 is 14 residues long. Germline lookup yields CDR1 SGHRS and CDR2 YFSETQ. The CDR3 here is CASSSTGVGNTIYF. Here the CDR3 DNA reads TGCGCCAGCAGCTCCACAGGGGTGGGAAACACCATATATTTT.

The V and J genes are TRBV7-9 and TRBJ1-6; no clear D gene. The CDR3 runs 12 residues. The V and J ends lost 5 bases and 10 bases respectively, with 9 bases between them. Germline V gene lookup returns CDR1 SEHNR and CDR2 FQNEAQ (reference sequence). This CDR3 reads CASSRSESPLHF. The CDR3 nucleotides read TGTGCCAGCAGCCGATCCGAGTCACCCCTCCACTTT.

J is TRBJ1-1 and V is TRBV5-1, with no clear D. The V gene's germline CDR1 is SGHRS and CDR2 YFSETQ. Trimming shortened V by 2 bases and J by 4 bases, and 12 bases separated the two germline ends. This CDR3 spans 14 amino acids. In nucleotides, the CDR3 is TGCGCCAGCAGCTTTCGGGGAGTCGGCACTGAAGCTTTCTTT. It is translated as CASSFRGVGTEAFF.

The chain employs TRBV30 and TRBJ2-5; D possibly corresponds to TRBD1 (6 bases). V lost 7 bases and J 1 base, leaving 13 bases between the germline ends. The CDR3 consists of 13 residues. Germline V lookup: CDR1 GTSNPN, CDR2 SVGIG (reference sequence). CDR3 sequence reads: CASTDSIQETQYF. The CDR3 region has the DNA TGTGCCTCCACGGACAGCATCCAAGAGACCCAGTACTTC.